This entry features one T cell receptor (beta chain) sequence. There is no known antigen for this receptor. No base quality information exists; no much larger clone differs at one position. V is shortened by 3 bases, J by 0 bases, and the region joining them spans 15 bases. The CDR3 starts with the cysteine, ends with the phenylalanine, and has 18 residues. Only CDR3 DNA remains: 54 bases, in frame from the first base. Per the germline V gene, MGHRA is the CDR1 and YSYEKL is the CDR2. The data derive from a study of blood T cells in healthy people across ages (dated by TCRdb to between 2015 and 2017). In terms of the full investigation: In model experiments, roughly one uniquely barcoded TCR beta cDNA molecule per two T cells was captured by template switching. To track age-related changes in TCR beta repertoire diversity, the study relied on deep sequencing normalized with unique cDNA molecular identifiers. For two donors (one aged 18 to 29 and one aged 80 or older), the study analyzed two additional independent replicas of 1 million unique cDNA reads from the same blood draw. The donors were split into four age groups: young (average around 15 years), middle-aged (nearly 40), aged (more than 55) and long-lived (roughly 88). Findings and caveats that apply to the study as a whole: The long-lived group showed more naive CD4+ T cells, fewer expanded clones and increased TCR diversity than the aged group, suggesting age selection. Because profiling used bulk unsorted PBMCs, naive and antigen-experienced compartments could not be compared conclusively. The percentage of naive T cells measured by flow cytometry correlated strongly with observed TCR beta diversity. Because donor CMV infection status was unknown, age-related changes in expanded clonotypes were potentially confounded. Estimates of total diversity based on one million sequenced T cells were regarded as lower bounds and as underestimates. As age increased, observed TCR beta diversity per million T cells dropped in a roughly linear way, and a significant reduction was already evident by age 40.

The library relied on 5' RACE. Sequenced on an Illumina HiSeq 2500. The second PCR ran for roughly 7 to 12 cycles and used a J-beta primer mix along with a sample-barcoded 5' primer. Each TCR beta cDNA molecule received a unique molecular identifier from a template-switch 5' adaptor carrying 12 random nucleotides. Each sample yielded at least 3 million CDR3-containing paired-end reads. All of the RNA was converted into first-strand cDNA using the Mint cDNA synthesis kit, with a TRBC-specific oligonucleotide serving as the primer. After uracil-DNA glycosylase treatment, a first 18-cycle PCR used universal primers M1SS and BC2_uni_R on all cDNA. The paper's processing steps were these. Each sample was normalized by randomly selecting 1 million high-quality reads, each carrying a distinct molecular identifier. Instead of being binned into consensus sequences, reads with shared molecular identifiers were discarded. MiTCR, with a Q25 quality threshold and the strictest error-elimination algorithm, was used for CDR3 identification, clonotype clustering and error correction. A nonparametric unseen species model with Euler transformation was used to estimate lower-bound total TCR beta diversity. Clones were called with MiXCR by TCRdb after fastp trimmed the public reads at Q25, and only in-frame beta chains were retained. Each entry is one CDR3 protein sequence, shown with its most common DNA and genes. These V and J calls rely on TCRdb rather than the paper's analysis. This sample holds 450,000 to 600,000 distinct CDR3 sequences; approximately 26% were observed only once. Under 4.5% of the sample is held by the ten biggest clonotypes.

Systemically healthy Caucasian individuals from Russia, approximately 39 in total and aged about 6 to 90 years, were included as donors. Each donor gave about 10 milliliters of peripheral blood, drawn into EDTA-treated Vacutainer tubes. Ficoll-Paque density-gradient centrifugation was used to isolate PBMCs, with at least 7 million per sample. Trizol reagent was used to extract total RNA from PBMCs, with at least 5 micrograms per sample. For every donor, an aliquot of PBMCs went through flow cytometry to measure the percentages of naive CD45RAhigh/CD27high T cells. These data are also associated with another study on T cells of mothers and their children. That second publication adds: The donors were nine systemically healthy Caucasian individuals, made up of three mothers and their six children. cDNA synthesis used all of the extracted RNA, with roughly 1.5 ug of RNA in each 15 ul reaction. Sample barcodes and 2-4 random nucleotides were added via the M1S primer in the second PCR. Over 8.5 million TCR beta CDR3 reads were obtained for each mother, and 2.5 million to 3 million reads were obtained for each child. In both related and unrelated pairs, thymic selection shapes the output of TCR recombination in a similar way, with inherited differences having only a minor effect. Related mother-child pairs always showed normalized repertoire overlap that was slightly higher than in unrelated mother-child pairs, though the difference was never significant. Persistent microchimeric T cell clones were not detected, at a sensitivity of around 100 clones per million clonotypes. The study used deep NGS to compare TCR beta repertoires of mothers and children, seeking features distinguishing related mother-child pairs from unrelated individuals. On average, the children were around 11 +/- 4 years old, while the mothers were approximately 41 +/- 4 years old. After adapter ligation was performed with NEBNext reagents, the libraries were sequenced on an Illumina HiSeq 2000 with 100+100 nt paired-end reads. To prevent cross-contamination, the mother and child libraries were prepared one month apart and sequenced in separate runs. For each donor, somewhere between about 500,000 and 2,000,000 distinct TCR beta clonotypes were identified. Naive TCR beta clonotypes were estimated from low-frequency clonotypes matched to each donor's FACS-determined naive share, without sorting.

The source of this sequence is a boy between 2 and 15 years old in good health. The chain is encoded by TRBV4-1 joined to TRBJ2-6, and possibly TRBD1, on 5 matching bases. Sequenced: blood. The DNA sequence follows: TGCGCCAGCAGCCACCTTCTCCAGGGTAGCTCTGGGGCCAACGTCCTGACTTTC. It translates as CASSHLLQGSSGANVLTF.